This TCR beta chain was recorded in a study of blood T cell repertoires in COVID-19. Study details: PBMCs, B-cell-depleted T cells, or T cells provided the cDNA or gDNA that made up the material.

Germline V gene lookup returns CDR1 SGHTA and CDR2 FQGNSA. The length of the CDR3 is 14 residues. V was pared by 0 bases and J by 6 bases, with 3 bases of the junction left unmatched. The data were produced by immunoSEQ multiplex PCR, yet TCRdb's version contains in-frame clones alone and is incomplete. Of approximately 240,000 clones listed, 70% to 85% are singletons. Sequencing was carried out using peripheral blood. The receptor was derived from a woman of 80 years or more with active or convalescent COVID-19. The chain joins TRBV7-2 to TRBJ1-2; 8 bases align to TRBD1. CDR3 residues: CASSLAGQAHGYTF. The CDR3 region has the DNA TGTGCCAGCAGCTTAGCGGGACAGGCTCATGGCTACACCTTC.